The clone carrying this T cell receptor (beta chain) was seen only a few times. No antigen is known for it. Primed by a sample-barcoded 5' primer and a J-beta primer mix, a second PCR proceeded for 7 to 11 cycles. TCRdb called the 5' RACE reads again in MiXCR, with one record for every CDR3 protein. The sample shows about 760,000 distinct CDR3 sequences, roughly 25% of them seen only once. This specimen comes from a study of blood T cells in healthy people across ages. Points from the study as a whole: The donors' CMV status was not determined, possibly confounding changes in expanded clonotypes. Diversity of TCR beta per million T cells declined in a roughly linear way with age.

This same sample was also part of a study on T cells of mothers and their children. Per that study: A few healthy Caucasian mothers served as donors, and their six children did as well. The authors identified no persistent microchimeric T cell clones.

This TCR was recovered from a boy aged 10-17 years in good health. Sequenced: blood.

In DNA, the CDR3 is TGTGCCAGCAGTTACCGGACTAGCGGGAGTTCTAATGAGCAGTTCTTC. This gives the protein CASSYRTSGSSNEQFF. The V and J genes are TRBV25-1 and TRBJ2-5; 13 nucleotides agree with TRBD2. The tail of the sequence fits TRBJ2-1 better, so the J call may be wrong. Germline V CDR1 and CDR2: MGHDK, SYGVNS. This CDR3 spans 16 amino acids.